These 10 T cell receptor beta chains were sequenced from one sample in a study of T cell responses to AZD1222 COVID-19 vaccine. Clones were sequenced by immunoSEQ multiplex PCR, and TCRdb holds only the in-frame ones, with some missing. The sample shows about 110,000 clones, around 84% of them seen only once. The sample in question was peripheral blood, obtained on day 0 of AZD1222 vaccination. The receptors originated from an adult in good health.

CDR3 protein: CASSPAGTAPRGEKLFF. CDR3 coding DNA: TGTGCCAGCAGCCCGGCCGGGACAGCGCCTAGAGGAGAAAAACTGTTTTTT. V usage is TRBV9 and J usage is TRBJ1-4, with 7 bases matching TRBD1. Germline V CDR1 and CDR2: SGDLS, YYNGEE. CDR3 length: 17 amino acids. The trim removed 4 bases at V and 8 bases at J, leaving 17 bases unmatched.

This sequence joins TRBV19 and TRBJ1-4; 11 nucleotides align to TRBD1. CDR3 length equals 13 residues. V dropped 6 bases and J dropped 7; count of bases not matched to a gene: 1. CDR1 is LNHDA, CDR2 SQIVND, per germline (reference sequence). CDR3 in DNA: TGTGCCAGTAGGGGGACAGGGGGTGAAAAACTGTTTTTT. It yields the protein CASRGTGGEKLFF.

For this clone: Distinct nucleotide sequences in the sample also encode this CDR3. The rearrangement joins TRBV3-1 (or the pseudogene TRBV3-2) to TRBJ2-3; D ambiguous. The CDR3 contains 13 residues. Germline CDR1 reads LGHDT; CDR2 reads YNNKEL (reference sequence). Trimming stripped 1 base from V and 1 base from J, with 3 bases between. The CDR3 loop is CASSQAGTDTQYF. The CDR3, as DNA: TGTGCCAGCAGCCAAGCTGGCACAGATACGCAGTATTTT.

The V call is TRBV19, the J call TRBJ2-5; unclear D gene. Trimming pared 1 base from V and 4 bases from J, leaving 10 bases between. The germline CDR1 and CDR2 sequences are LNHDA and SQIVND (reference sequence). CDR3 length: 14 residues. CDR3 nucleotide sequence: TGTGCCAGTAGTATAGTTGGGGTCCCAGAGACCCAGTACTTC. Amino acid sequence: CASSIVGVPETQYF. Full variable domain (outside the CDR3, taken from reference TRBV19 and TRBJ2-5): DGGITQSPKYLFRKEGQNVTLSCEQNLNHDAMYWYRQDPGQGLRLIYYSQIVNDFQKGDIAEGYSVSREKKESFPLTVTSAQKNPTAFYLCASSIVGVPETQYFGPGTRLLVL.

This clone was seen more than once but under ten times. The chain has TRBV11-2 and TRBJ2-1; TRBD2 agrees at 13 bases. With 4 bases clipped from V and 6 bases from J, the junction kept 6 bases outside the gene matches. In germline, CDR1 is SGHAT, CDR2 FQNNGV. The CDR3 extends over 16 amino acids. The CDR3: CASSSLLAGGRNEQFF. Written as DNA, the CDR3 is TGTGCCAGCAGCTCGCTACTAGCGGGGGGGCGCAATGAGCAGTTCTTC. Using reference TRBV11-2 and TRBJ2-1 for the parts outside the CDR3, the full variable domain is EAGVAQSPRYKIIEKRQSVAFWCNPISGHATLYWYQQILGQGPKLLIQFQNNGVVDDSQLPKDRFSAERLKGVDSTLKIQPAKLEDSAVYLCASSSLLAGGRNEQFFGPGTRLTVL.

This sequence joins TRBV7-2 and TRBJ2-1; D not resolved. Between the trimmed V and J ends, which lost 1 base and 7 bases, there was a span of 11 bases. Germline V CDR1 and CDR2: SGHTA, FQGNSA. CDR3 length: 14 residues. The CDR3 here is CASSLGALGNEQFF. The CDR3 DNA is TGTGCCAGCAGCTTAGGGGCCCTGGGAAATGAGCAGTTCTTC.

V is TRBV2 and J is TRBJ1-6, with a possible D match to TRBD1 (5 bases). Germline values: CDR1 SNHLY, CDR2 FYNNEI. This CDR3 has 14 residues. V lost 6 bases and J lost 8, with 14 bases in between. In DNA form, the CDR3 reads TGTGCCAGCAGCGGGGGGGGACCTTATTCACCCCTCCACTTT. Amino acid sequence: CASSGGGPYSPLHF.

This clone showed up just a few times. The chain links TRBV28 to TRBJ1-5; D gene ambiguous. The length of the CDR3 is 12 residues. The V end lost 2 bases, the J end lost 9 bases, and 8 bases lay between the germline ends. Germline values: CDR1 MDHEN, CDR2 SYDVKM. The CDR3 reads CASSLGLRPQHF. CDR3 sequence (DNA): TGTGCCAGCAGTTTAGGGCTACGGCCCCAGCATTTT.

This chain uses TRBV28 with TRBJ1-5, with 7 bases matching TRBD1. V dropped 6 bases and J dropped 11; count of bases not matched to a gene: 13. Germline CDR1 is MDHEN and CDR2 is SYDVKM. This CDR3 has 14 amino acids. In DNA form, the CDR3 reads TGTGCCAGCAGCCTGAGGGCAGGGGGGACGACCCAGCATTTT. It translates to CASSLRAGGTTQHF. The complete variable domain, with remaining parts taken from reference TRBV28 and TRBJ1-5, reads DVKVTQSSRYLVKRTGEKVFLECVQDMDHENMFWYRQDPGLGLRLIYFSYDVKMKEKGDIPEGYSVSREKKERFSLILESASTNQTSMYLCASSLRAGGTTQHFGDGTRLSIL.

The count of this clone is one. This rearrangement joins TRBV9 to TRBJ2-4; 10 bases are shared with TRBD2. The CDR3 has 16 residues. The V gene end was trimmed by 2 bases and the J gene end by 7 bases; junction bases not matched to a gene: 9. Germline V gives CDR1 SGDLS, CDR2 YYNGEE. The CDR3 loop is CASSVGVAGGLNIQYF. The CDR3 coding sequence is TGTGCCAGCAGCGTTGGGGTAGCGGGAGGACTGAACATTCAGTACTTC.